This T cell receptor beta chain was found in a study of T cells after posttransplantation cyclophosphamide. Of note for this clone: The antigen remains unidentified.

Findings and caveats of the study: Recipient CMV seropositivity and CMV reactivation strongly tracked TRB clonality.

There are 11 residues in the CDR3. Germline CDR1 reads MNHEY; CDR2 reads SVGAGI. The V gene end was trimmed by 5 bases and the J gene end by 8 bases; junction bases not matched to a gene: 1. This table comes from immunoSEQ multiplex PCR, and its TCRdb copy is limited to in-frame clones, with some not included. The table includes around 19,000 clones, 95% to 99% detected once. The naive gate required viable CD3+CD4+ or CD3+CD8+ cells with CCR7+CD45RA+CD45RO-CD95-CD27+CD28+ phenotype. Sequencing input: naive CD4+ T cells sorted from PBMCs. The gene calls are TRBV6-5 and TRBJ1-1; 8 bases map to TRBD1. The receptor was isolated from a man between 35 and 55 years old in good health, CMV-negative, and a related stem cell transplant donor. The CDR3 sequence is CASSRDREAFF. The CDR3 DNA sequence: TGTGCCAGCAGTAGGGACAGGGAAGCTTTCTTT.